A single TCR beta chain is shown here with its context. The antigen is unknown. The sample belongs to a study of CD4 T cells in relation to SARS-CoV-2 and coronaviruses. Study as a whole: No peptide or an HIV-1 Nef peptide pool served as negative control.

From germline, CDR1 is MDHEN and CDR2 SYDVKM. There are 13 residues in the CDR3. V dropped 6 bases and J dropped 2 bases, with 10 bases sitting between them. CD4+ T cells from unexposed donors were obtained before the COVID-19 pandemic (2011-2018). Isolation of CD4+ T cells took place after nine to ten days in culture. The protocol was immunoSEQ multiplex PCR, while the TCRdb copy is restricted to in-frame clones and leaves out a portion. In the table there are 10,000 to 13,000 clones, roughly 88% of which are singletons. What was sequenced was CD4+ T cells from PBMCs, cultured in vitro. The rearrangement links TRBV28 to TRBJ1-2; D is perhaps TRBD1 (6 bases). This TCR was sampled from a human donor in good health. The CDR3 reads CASRATGNYGYTF. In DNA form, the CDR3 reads TGTGCCAGCAGGGCTACAGGGAACTATGGCTACACCTTC.